This T cell receptor beta chain was obtained from a study of OX40 agonist ivuxolimab in advanced cancers. As for the study in general: Partial response was recorded in three patients: one hepatocellular carcinoma and two cutaneous melanoma cases. Findings and limits, study-wide: Some nonresponders additionally presented with little normalized T-cell clonal expansion.

Sequencing was performed with immunoSEQ multiplex PCR; in TCRdb, only in-frame clones are kept and a portion is missing. The profile shows about 69,000 clones, roughly 92% of them singletons. Turning to this clone: Its matching antigen is unknown.

There are 16 residues in the CDR3. CDR1 is KGHSH, CDR2 LQKENI, per germline. Trimming pared 0 bases from V and 2 bases from J, leaving 11 bases between. Sequencing used CD4+ or CD8+ T cells sorted from blood, obtained in a trial of the OX40 agonist ivuxolimab. The V call is TRBV18, the J call TRBJ1-5, with a tentative D call TRBD1 (5 bases). The source of this sequence is an adult with an advanced solid tumor such as melanoma, head and neck, liver or kidney cancer. CDR3 DNA: TGTGCCAGCTCACCACCGGGGCAGGGTGGCAATCAGCCCCAGCATTTT. Amino acid sequence: CASSPPGQGGNQPQHF.